This T cell receptor beta chain was captured by sequencing in a study of cytomegalovirus exposure and HLA in healthy donors. Overall study findings and caveats: A later analysis linked a missense variant in DCLRE1C to the trimming of TCR beta V and J genes.

CDR3 length: 15 residues. CDR1 is MRHNA and CDR2 is SNTAGT in the germline V gene. The V gene end was trimmed by 3 bases and the J gene end by 4 bases; junction bases not matched to a gene: 4. Researchers ran the PCR with 60 Vbeta and 13 Jbeta primers. Produced via immunoSEQ multiplex PCR; TCRdb's table is partial and in-frame only. This sample yields approximately 200,000 clones, of which 65% to 90% are seen a single time; about 2.5% belongs to the top ten. For this clone: Its matching antigen is unknown.

This TCR derives from a woman aged 50 to 60 in good health and CMV-seronegative. Source material: PBMCs. The J gene is TRBJ2-3, the V gene TRBV6-4; 10 nucleotides line up with TRBD2. This CDR3 reads CASSEGLAKSDTQYF. In nucleotides, the CDR3 is TGTGCCAGCAGTGAGGGACTAGCGAAGTCAGATACGCAGTATTTT.